This T cell receptor beta chain is from a study of OX40 agonist ivuxolimab in advanced cancers. Study overall: The patients received ivuxolimab by intravenous route every 2 weeks at 0.01 to 10 mg/kg. Findings and limits, study-wide: Mean expanded clone counts were higher in CD8+ than CD4+ T cells.

Trimming removed 3 bases from V and 8 bases from J, with 17 bases in between. The germline V gene encodes CDR1 SGHNT and CDR2 YENEEA. This CDR3 is 15 amino acids long. Here immunoSEQ multiplex PCR was the method, and the copy in TCRdb shows in-frame clones only, minus some. The table lists 40,000 to 60,000 clones, 88% of them singletons. Notes on this clone: What it binds is unknown.

The sequencing used CD4+ or CD8+ T cells sorted from blood, collected in a trial of the OX40 agonist ivuxolimab. J is TRBJ2-1 and V is TRBV11-3; D unclear. The TCR comes from an adult with an advanced solid tumor such as melanoma, head and neck, liver or kidney cancer. CDR3 loop: CASSFRSATVYEQFF. CDR3 DNA: TGTGCCAGCAGCTTTCGTTCGGCCACGGTGTATGAGCAGTTCTTC.